The 10 T cell receptor beta chains in this list originate from one sample, sequenced in a study. MiXCR, applied by TCRdb to the 5' RACE reads, yields one record per CDR3 protein. This table holds 50,000 to 70,000 distinct CDR3 sequences, less than 25% found once. Treg sorting used a CD4+CD25+CD127-/low gate. The specimen sequenced was tumor-infiltrating Tregs sorted from the breast tumor. The origin of the receptors is a female donor with breast cancer.

In this sample, this clonotype turned up many times. The CDR3, as DNA: TGTGCCAGCAGCCACACCCAGGGGTGGGATACGCAGTATTTT. Its translation is CASSHTQGWDTQYF. The rearrangement joins TRBV9 to TRBJ2-3, with D possibly TRBD1 on 6 matching bases. This CDR3 comprises 14 residues. Trimming took 4 bases from V and 6 from J, leaving 15 bases between them. Per germline, CDR1 SGDLS and CDR2 YYNGEE. Drawing the rest from reference TRBV9 and TRBJ2-3, the complete variable domain is DSGVTQTPKHLITATGQRVTLRCSPRSGDLSVYWYQQSLDQGLQFLIQYYNGEERAKGNILERFSAQQFPDLHSELNLSSLELGDSALYFCASSHTQGWDTQYFGPGTRLTVL.

Of note for this clonotype: Germline and junction disagree at one end, which may indicate a read error. J is TRBJ2-1 and V is TRBV7-7; no definite D call. Germline CDR1 reads SSHAT; CDR2 reads FNYEAQ (reference sequence). The CDR3 covers 14 residues. This CDR3 reads CASSLGEANNEQSF. The CDR3 DNA reads TGTGCTAGCAGCTTAGGCGAGGCCAACAATGAGCAGTCCTTC.

This clonotype showed up just once. The chain has TRBV5-1 and TRBJ2-1; the D is unclear. In germline, CDR1 is SGHRS, CDR2 YFSETQ. Trimming pared 0 bases from V and 10 bases from J, leaving 23 bases between. The length of the CDR3 is 17 residues. The CDR3 here is CASSLVAPSVGPGEQFF. The DNA of the CDR3 is TGCGCCAGCAGCTTGGTTGCCCCATCCGTCGGGCCCGGGGAGCAGTTCTTC.

This clonotype has at least ten counts. The rearrangement links TRBV6-5 to TRBJ1-6; tentatively, D is TRBD1 (5 bases). V was cut by 6 bases and J by 5 bases, with 14 bases left in between. The CDR3 has 15 amino acids. Germline V lookup: CDR1 MNHEY, CDR2 SVGAGI. The DNA of the CDR3 is TGTGCCAGCAGGTCGGGGGGACTAAATAATTCACCCCTCCACTTT. It codes for CASRSGGLNNSPLHF.

A few counts support this clonotype. This rearrangement joins TRBV12-3 or TRBV12-4 to TRBJ2-6; D gene ambiguous. This CDR3 has 11 amino acids. Trimming shortened V by 10 bases and J by 9 bases, and 10 bases separated the two germline ends. DNA of the CDR3: TGTGCCACCTCAGGAGTCAACGTCCTGACTTTC. It specifies CATSGVNVLTF.

V and J are TRBV6-2 or TRBV6-3 and TRBJ1-1, with D perhaps TRBD1 (5 bases). CDR1 is MNHEY and CDR2 is SVGEGT in the germline V gene. This CDR3 spans 13 amino acids. Trimming left V 7 bases short and J 6 bases short, with 15 bases between. The CDR3 is CASTLGGYSEAFF. Here the CDR3 DNA reads TGTGCCAGCACCCTTGGGGGGTACTCTGAAGCTTTCTTT.

A few counts support this clonotype. The V gene is TRBV29-1, the J gene TRBJ1-1; D perhaps matches TRBD1 (6 bases). Per germline, CDR1 SQVTM and CDR2 ANQGSEA. Deletions cut 7 bases from V and 5 bases from J, with 17 bases between. The CDR3 contains 13 residues. The CDR3 region has the DNA TGCAGCGCCCGAAGGGGGGGGGTTACTGAAGCTTTCTTT. It specifies CSARRGGVTEAFF.

The chain links TRBV20-1 to TRBJ2-7; D may be TRBD1 or TRBD2 (6 bases each). The CDR3 has 15 residues. The V end was cut by 1 base, the J end by 3 bases, with 16 bases between. Germline assignment: CDR1 DFQATT and CDR2 SNEGSKA (reference sequence). CDR3 in amino acids: CSARGGAEGGYEQYF. In DNA form, the CDR3 reads TGCAGTGCTAGAGGGGGCGCGGAGGGGGGCTACGAGCAGTACTTC.

The V call is TRBV7-8, the J call TRBJ2-7, with D possibly matching TRBD2 (6 bases). Per germline, CDR1 SGHVS and CDR2 FQNEAQ. V gave up 2 bases and J gave up 3 bases, with 14 bases separating them. The CDR3 loop spans 15 amino acids. The CDR3 protein is CASSLSSGRRYEQYF. CDR3 DNA sequence: TGTGCCAGCAGCTTAAGCTCCGGGAGACGCTACGAGCAGTACTTC.

The V call is TRBV5-1, the J call TRBJ1-2; D gene unclear. Looked up from germline, CDR1 is SGHRS and CDR2 is YFSETQ. Trimming removed 5 bases at V and 4 bases at J, with 12 bases between. This CDR3 region has 13 residues. In DNA form, the CDR3 reads TGCGCCAGCAGTCTGGACGGATCCTATGGCTACACCTTC. Translated: CASSLDGSYGYTF.